The clone carrying this T cell receptor (beta chain) was seen only a few times. Its antigen is not identified. The PCR contained 60 Vbeta and 13 Jbeta primers. Method: immunoSEQ multiplex PCR; TCRdb's copy keeps in-frame clones and lacks some. Among 130,000 to 150,000 clones listed, around 72% were seen once. The study did not record CMV serostatus for this donor. The data were obtained in a study of cytomegalovirus exposure and HLA in healthy donors. General observations from the study: There were several of the most significant clusters that appeared linked to common viral pathogens in a later analysis. In an earlier analysis, about 87% or about 30%: the productive usage of most TCR beta V segments. TCR beta chain V- and J-gene trimming was linked, in a later analysis, to a missense variant in DCLRE1C.

Specimen: PBMCs. This receptor was identified in a human donor in good health.

The CDR3 DNA is TGTGCCAGCAGCTACGCGACTAGCGGGATAGCAGATACGCAGTATTTT. It specifies CASSYATSGIADTQYF. This rearrangement joins TRBV13 to TRBJ2-3, with 11 bases fitting TRBD2. The CDR3 length is 16 residues. V trimming: 4 bases; J trimming: 4 bases; junction bases outside the gene matches: 7. Per the germline V gene, CDR1 is PRHDT and CDR2 is FYEKMQ (reference sequence).